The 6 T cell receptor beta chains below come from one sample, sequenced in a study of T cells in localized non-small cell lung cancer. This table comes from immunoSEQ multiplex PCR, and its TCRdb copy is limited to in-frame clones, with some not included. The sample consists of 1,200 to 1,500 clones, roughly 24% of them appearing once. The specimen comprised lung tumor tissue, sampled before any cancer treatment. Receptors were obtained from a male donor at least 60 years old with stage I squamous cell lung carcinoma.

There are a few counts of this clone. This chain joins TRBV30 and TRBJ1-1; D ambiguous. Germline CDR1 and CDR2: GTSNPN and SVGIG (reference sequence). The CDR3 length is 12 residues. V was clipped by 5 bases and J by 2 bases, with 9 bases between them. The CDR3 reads CAWAGENTEAFF. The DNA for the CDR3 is TGTGCCTGGGCCGGGGAAAACACTGAAGCTTTCTTT.

The CDR3 nucleotides read TGTGCCAGTAGTCCCCAGCCGAGTAGCCGTGAGCAGTTCTTC. This encodes CASSPQPSSREQFF. The chain recombines TRBV19 with TRBJ2-1; D remains unclear. The CDR3 spans 14 residues. The V gene lost 5 bases and the J gene lost 9 bases, with 17 bases spanning the gap. The germline V gene has CDR1 LNHDA and CDR2 SQIVND (reference sequence).

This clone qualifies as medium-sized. DNA of the CDR3: TGTGCCAGCAGTTACTCAACAGGGGGCATCGAGCAGTACTTC. It codes for CASSYSTGGIEQYF. The chain carries TRBV6-8 and TRBJ2-7; 9 bases agree with TRBD1. Germline V lookup: CDR1 MNHGY, CDR2 SAAAGT. V lost 0 bases to trimming and J lost 6 bases; unmatched junction nucleotides: 3. The CDR3 has 14 residues.

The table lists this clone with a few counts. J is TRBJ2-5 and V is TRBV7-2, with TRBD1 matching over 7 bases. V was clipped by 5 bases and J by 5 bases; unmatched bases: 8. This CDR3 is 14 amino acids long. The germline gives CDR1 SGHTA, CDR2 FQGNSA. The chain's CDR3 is CASSHRDRGETQYF. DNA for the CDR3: TGTGCCAGCAGCCACCGGGACAGAGGGGAGACCCAGTACTTC.

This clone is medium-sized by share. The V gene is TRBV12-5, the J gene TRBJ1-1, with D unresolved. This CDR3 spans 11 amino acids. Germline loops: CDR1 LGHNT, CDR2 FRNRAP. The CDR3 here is CASGLNTEAFF. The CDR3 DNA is TGTGCCAGCGGACTGAACACTGAAGCTTTCTTT.

The CDR3 sequence is CASSRGLVAYTQYF. The CDR3 DNA is TGTGCCAGCAGTCGGGGACTAGTCGCCTATACGCAGTATTTT. The V gene is TRBV25-1, the J gene TRBJ2-3; TRBD2 matches 8 bases. In germline, CDR1 is MGHDK, CDR2 SYGVNS. This CDR3 spans 14 amino acids. J gave up 7 bases and V 5 bases, and 8 bases lay outside the gene matches.